Included here is one T cell receptor (beta chain) sequence, with context. Its target is not known. This sample is part of a study of OX40 agonist ivuxolimab in advanced cancers. The method was immunoSEQ multiplex PCR; TCRdb's version includes in-frame clones alone and lacks a portion of them. The sample contains 50,000 to 75,000 clones, about 89% of which appear only once. Germline V CDR1 and CDR2: MGHRA, YSYEKL. V lost 5 bases and J lost 7; bases outside the gene matches: 9. The CDR3 sequence is 15 residues long. Study-wide points: The mean number of expanded clones was higher in CD8+ T cells than in CD4+.

This TCR derives from an adult with an advanced solid tumor such as melanoma, head and neck, liver or kidney cancer. The input for sequencing was CD4+ or CD8+ T cells sorted from blood, taken in a trial of the OX40 agonist ivuxolimab. The rearrangement links TRBV4-1 to TRBJ1-5; 9 nucleotides line up with TRBD1. The CDR3 reads CASSFPGQGGQPQHF. CDR3 bases: TGCGCCAGCAGCTTCCCGGGACAGGGTGGCCAGCCCCAGCATTTT.